The 20 T cell receptor beta chains reported below all come from one sample, sequenced in a study of blood T cell repertoires in COVID-19. Assay used: immunoSEQ multiplex PCR; TCRdb lists only in-frame clones, some missing. The sample carries more than 90,000 clones, roughly nine tenths recorded once. The specimen was peripheral blood. These receptors originate from a man between 65 and 79 years old who had recovered from COVID-19.

The CDR3 region is CASSLGGTVGNTIYF. The CDR3 DNA sequence: TGCGCCAGCAGCTTGGGAGGGACAGTTGGAAACACCATATATTTT. This rearrangement joins TRBV5-1 to TRBJ1-3, with TRBD1 matching 7 bases. V was clipped by 0 bases and J by 3 bases; unmatched bases: 3. This CDR3 has 15 amino acids. CDR1 is SGHRS, CDR2 YFSETQ, per germline.

This clone was detected only a few times. V is TRBV25-1 and J is TRBJ2-1; 10 positions match TRBD2. Germline loops: CDR1 MGHDK, CDR2 SYGVNS. With V trimmed by 1 base and J by 8 bases, 8 bases remained unmatched. This CDR3 comprises 16 residues. The CDR3 is CASSEWASGSKYEQFF. The CDR3 DNA reads TGTGCCAGCAGTGAATGGGCTAGCGGGAGTAAATATGAGCAGTTCTTC.

The rearrangement uses TRBV28 and TRBJ1-1; 7 bases are shared with TRBD1. Germline CDR1 and CDR2: MDHEN and SYDVKM. There are 15 residues in the CDR3. V shed 5 bases, J shed 6 bases, and the junction held 12 bases outside the gene matches. The CDR3 nucleotides are TGTGCCAGCAGTCACCCCGACAGGGAGGTACCTGAAGCTTTCTTT. This encodes CASSHPDREVPEAFF.

V gene TRBV6-2 or TRBV6-3 combines with J gene TRBJ2-7; D possibly corresponds to TRBD2 (6 bases). The CDR3 is 15 amino acids. Trimming stripped 2 bases from V and 0 bases from J, with 11 bases between. Germline-derived CDR1 and CDR2 are MNHEY and SVGEGT. CDR3 loop: CASSYGGTGSYEQYF. In nucleotides, the CDR3 is TGTGCCAGCAGTTACGGAGGGACCGGCTCCTACGAGCAGTACTTC.

This clone was seen once. The V and J genes are TRBV5-1 and TRBJ2-1; D unclear. Germline V gene data show CDR1 as SGHRS and CDR2 as YFSETQ. Trimming stripped 1 base from V and 0 bases from J, with 8 bases between. This CDR3 is 15 amino acids long. The CDR3 bases are TGCGCCAGCAGCTTGACGGGTGACTCCTACAATGAGCAGTTCTTC. This codes for CASSLTGDSYNEQFF.

The V gene is TRBV7-8, the J gene TRBJ2-7; 7 positions agree with TRBD2. Germline CDR1 and CDR2: SGHVS and FQNEAQ. Trimming at V came to 2 bases and at J to 4 bases, leaving 8 bases not matched to a gene. The CDR3 covers 15 residues. CDR3 nucleotides: TGTGCCAGCAGCTTATTTTTTGGCGGGAGATACGAGCAGTACTTC. Translated: CASSLFFGGRYEQYF.

This clone has at least ten counts. This sequence joins TRBV18 and TRBJ1-1; TRBD1 might be the D (5 bases). The CDR3 consists of 12 residues. Germline V CDR1 and CDR2: KGHSH, LQKENI. Between the trimmed V and J ends, which lost 2 bases and 6 bases, there was a span of 7 bases. The CDR3 region is CASSPAGAEAFF. The CDR3 DNA is TGTGCCAGCTCACCAGCGGGGGCTGAAGCTTTCTTT.

This chain connects TRBV5-1 to TRBJ2-2; D is perhaps TRBD1 (6 bases). Per germline, CDR1 SGHRS and CDR2 YFSETQ. The CDR3 totals 14 residues. Deletions cut 3 bases from V and 4 bases from J, with 10 bases between. The CDR3 DNA reads as TGCGCCAGCAGCTGGGGACAAAGCACCGGGGAGCTGTTTTTT. Residues: CASSWGQSTGELFF.

A few counts support this clone. This chain links TRBV30 with TRBJ1-3; D is unclear. V was clipped by 3 bases and J by 4 bases, with 10 bases between them. From germline, CDR1 is GTSNPN and CDR2 SVGIG (reference sequence). The CDR3 is 13 residues long. The CDR3 loop is CAWREQPGNTIYF. In DNA, the CDR3 is TGTGCCTGGAGGGAGCAGCCAGGAAACACCATATATTTT.

J is TRBJ2-3 and V is TRBV19, with TRBD1 as a possible D gene (6 bases). This CDR3 region has 15 residues. V lost 0 bases and J 9 bases, leaving 16 bases between the germline ends. CDR1 is LNHDA, CDR2 SQIVND, per germline (reference sequence). The CDR3 protein is CASSIEGGTQITQYF. The CDR3 bases are TGTGCCAGTAGTATAGAAGGGGGAACACAGATAACGCAGTATTTT.

The genes are TRBV7-2 and TRBJ2-7; D is unresolved. Looked up from germline, CDR1 is SGHTA and CDR2 is FQGNSA. This CDR3 spans 13 amino acids. Trimming cost V 1 base and J 7 bases, with 11 bases left between them. CDR3 DNA: TGTGCCAGCAGCTTAGGACCCTCGGGTGAGCAGTACTTC. As protein: CASSLGPSGEQYF.

V is TRBV4-3 and J is TRBJ1-1; weak D call: TRBD1 (5 bases). The CDR3 has 13 residues. The germline V gene has CDR1 LGHNA and CDR2 YSLEER. The V end lost 1 base, the J end lost 10 bases, and 13 bases lay between the germline ends. Written as DNA, the CDR3 is TGCGCCAGCAGCCAAGTGGCAGGGCAGCGAGCTTTCTTT. This gives the protein CASSQVAGQRAFF.

The V and J genes are TRBV29-1 and TRBJ1-1; 9 positions match TRBD1. Germline V CDR1 and CDR2: SQVTM, ANQGSEA. CDR3 size: 13 residues. The ends lost 5 bases at V and 5 bases at J; junction bases unmatched: 6. In DNA form, the CDR3 reads TGCAGCGTTTACACAGGGGGCCGGACTGAAGCTTTCTTT. It encodes CSVYTGGRTEAFF. The full variable domain, in which reference TRBV29-1 and TRBJ1-1 provide the parts outside the CDR3, is SAVISQKPSRDICQRGTSLTIQCQVDSQVTMMFWYRQQPGQSLTLIATANQGSEATYESGFVIDKFPISRPNLTFSTLTVSNMSPEDSSIYLCSVYTGGRTEAFFGQGTRLTVV.

This clone occurred once. The chain is built from TRBV9 and TRBJ1-2; a possible D gene is TRBD1 (6 bases). Looked up from germline, CDR1 is SGDLS and CDR2 is YYNGEE. The CDR3 sequence is 14 residues long. V lost 2 bases and J lost 8, with 16 bases in between. CDR3: CASSVDLRGGGYTF. In DNA form, the CDR3 reads TGTGCCAGCAGCGTCGACCTCAGGGGAGGGGGCTACACCTTC. Based on the CDR3 plus reference TRBV9 and TRBJ1-2, the full variable domain is DSGVTQTPKHLITATGQRVTLRCSPRSGDLSVYWYQQSLDQGLQFLIQYYNGEERAKGNILERFSAQQFPDLHSELNLSSLELGDSALYFCASSVDLRGGGYTFGSGTRLTVV.

This clone occurred a few times. The chain is built from TRBV15 and TRBJ1-1; D gene unclear. Germline CDR1 and CDR2: LNHNV and YYDKDF (reference sequence). The CDR3 runs to 16 residues. V was trimmed by 0 bases and J by 4 bases, leaving 15 bases between them. The CDR3 here is CATSRDRGGSSTEAFF. The CDR3 DNA reads as TGTGCCACCAGCAGAGATCGGGGAGGATCCAGCACTGAAGCTTTCTTT.

The rearrangement links TRBV10-3 to TRBJ2-6; 7 nucleotides align to TRBD1. The CDR3 spans 14 residues. V lost 8 bases, J lost 4 bases, and 5 bases stayed unmatched. The germline CDR1 and CDR2 sequences are ENHRY and SYGVKD. CDR3 DNA sequence: TGTGCCATCGAACAGGGGCCCGGGGCCAACGTCCTGACTTTC. Translating gives CAIEQGPGANVLTF.

In this sample, this clone turned up a few times. The V call is TRBV9, the J call TRBJ2-7; 16 nucleotides agree with TRBD2. J lost 12 bases, V lost 1 base, and 7 bases had no gene match. Looked up from germline, CDR1 is SGDLS and CDR2 is YYNGEE. This CDR3 contains 15 residues. DNA for the CDR3: TGTGCCAGCAGCGTAACCGGGACTAGCGGGAGGGAACTGTACTTC. Translating it yields CASSVTGTSGRELYF.

V and J are TRBV28 and TRBJ1-5, with D perhaps TRBD1 (6 bases). Germline V gives CDR1 MDHEN, CDR2 SYDVKM. Deletions cut 3 bases from V and 2 bases from J, with 11 bases between. This CDR3 has 15 residues. The CDR3 reads CASSFTTGRNQPQHF. The CDR3 DNA follows: TGTGCCAGCAGTTTCACGACAGGCCGCAATCAGCCCCAGCATTTT. Using reference TRBV28 and TRBJ1-5 for the parts outside the CDR3, the full variable domain is DVKVTQSSRYLVKRTGEKVFLECVQDMDHENMFWYRQDPGLGLRLIYFSYDVKMKEKGDIPEGYSVSREKKERFSLILESASTNQTSMYLCASSFTTGRNQPQHFGDGTRLSIL.

The V and J genes are TRBV28 and TRBJ1-5; no clear D. The CDR3 has 15 amino acids. V was clipped by 4 bases and J by 2 bases, with 12 bases between them. From germline, CDR1 is MDHEN and CDR2 SYDVKM. CDR3 region: CASSYAERGNQPQHF. In nucleotides, the CDR3 is TGTGCCAGCAGTTACGCGGAGCGGGGCAATCAGCCCCAGCATTTT. The variable domain in full, completed from reference TRBV28 and TRBJ1-5, reads DVKVTQSSRYLVKRTGEKVFLECVQDMDHENMFWYRQDPGLGLRLIYFSYDVKMKEKGDIPEGYSVSREKKERFSLILESASTNQTSMYLCASSYAERGNQPQHFGDGTRLSIL.

The gene calls are TRBV11-3 and TRBJ2-1; TRBD2 is a possible D gene (5 bases). This CDR3 region has 16 residues. Germline V gives CDR1 SGHNT, CDR2 YENEEA. V was cut by 0 bases and J by 0 bases, with 9 bases left in between. Here the CDR3 reads CASSLDGRGSYNEQFF. CDR3 in DNA: TGTGCCAGCAGCTTAGATGGCCGGGGCTCCTACAATGAGCAGTTCTTC.